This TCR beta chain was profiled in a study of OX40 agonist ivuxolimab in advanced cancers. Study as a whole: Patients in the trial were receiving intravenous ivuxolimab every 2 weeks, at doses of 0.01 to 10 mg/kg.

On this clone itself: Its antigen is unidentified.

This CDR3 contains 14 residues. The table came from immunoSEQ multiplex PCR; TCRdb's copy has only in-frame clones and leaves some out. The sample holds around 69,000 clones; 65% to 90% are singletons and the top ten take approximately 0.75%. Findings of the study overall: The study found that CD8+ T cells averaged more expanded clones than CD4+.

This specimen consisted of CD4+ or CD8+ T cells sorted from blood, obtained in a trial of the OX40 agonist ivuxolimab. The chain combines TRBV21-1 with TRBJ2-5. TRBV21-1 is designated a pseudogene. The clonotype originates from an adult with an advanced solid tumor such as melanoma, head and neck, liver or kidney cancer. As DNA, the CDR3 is TGTGCCAGCAGCAAATACGGGGGCCGGGAGACCCAGTACTTC. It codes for CASSKYGGRETQYF.